Sequencing of this TCR beta chain was carried out in a study of CD8 T cells in ankylosing spondylitis. Study observations and caveats: A TCR beta motif of under ten highly homologous variants appeared characteristic of ankylosing spondylitis blood.

The length of the CDR3 is 13 residues. V shed 7 bases and J shed 5 bases, with 14 bases lying between them. TCRdb used MiXCR to reprocess the 5' RACE reads, holding one entry per CDR3 protein. This repertoire shows a few hundred thousand distinct CDR3 sequences, approximately 7.3% found once; its top ten account for approximately 14%. In its sample, this clonotype was seen a few times. Its specificity is unknown. The clonotype comes from a male donor with ankylosing spondylitis. Sequenced input: blood, either unsorted or a sorted T cell fraction (not recorded which). This chain connects TRBV12-3 or TRBV12-4 to TRBJ2-5; D possibly corresponds to TRBD2 (6 bases). The CDR3 here is CASTKGGSETQYF. In DNA form, the CDR3 reads TGTGCCAGCACCAAAGGAGGGTCGGAGACCCAGTACTTC.